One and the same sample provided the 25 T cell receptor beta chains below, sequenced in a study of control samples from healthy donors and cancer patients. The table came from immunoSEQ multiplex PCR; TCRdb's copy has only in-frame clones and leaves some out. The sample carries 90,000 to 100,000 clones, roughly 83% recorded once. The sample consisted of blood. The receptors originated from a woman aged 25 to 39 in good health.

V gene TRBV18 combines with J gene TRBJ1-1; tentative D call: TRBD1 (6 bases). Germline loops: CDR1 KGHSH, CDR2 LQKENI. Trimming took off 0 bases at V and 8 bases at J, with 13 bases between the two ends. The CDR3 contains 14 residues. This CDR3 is CASSPPSRGAEAFF. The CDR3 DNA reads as TGTGCCAGCTCACCACCCTCCCGGGGGGCAGAAGCTTTCTTT.

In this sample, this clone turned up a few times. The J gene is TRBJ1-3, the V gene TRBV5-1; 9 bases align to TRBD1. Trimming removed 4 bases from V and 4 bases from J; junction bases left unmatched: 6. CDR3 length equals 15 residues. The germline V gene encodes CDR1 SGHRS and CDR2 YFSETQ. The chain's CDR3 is CASSHGTGRGNTIYF. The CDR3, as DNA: TGCGCCAGCAGCCACGGGACAGGGAGAGGAAACACCATATATTTT.

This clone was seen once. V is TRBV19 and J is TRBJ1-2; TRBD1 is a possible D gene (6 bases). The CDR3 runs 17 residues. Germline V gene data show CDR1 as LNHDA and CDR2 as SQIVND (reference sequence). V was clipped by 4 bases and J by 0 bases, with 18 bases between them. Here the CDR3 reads CASSRAPGSGANYGYTF. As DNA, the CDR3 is TGTGCCAGTAGTAGGGCCCCTGGTTCAGGGGCTAACTATGGCTACACCTTC. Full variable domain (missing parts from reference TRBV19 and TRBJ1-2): DGGITQSPKYLFRKEGQNVTLSCEQNLNHDAMYWYRQDPGQGLRLIYYSQIVNDFQKGDIAEGYSVSREKKESFPLTVTSAQKNPTAFYLCASSRAPGSGANYGYTFGSGTRLTVV.

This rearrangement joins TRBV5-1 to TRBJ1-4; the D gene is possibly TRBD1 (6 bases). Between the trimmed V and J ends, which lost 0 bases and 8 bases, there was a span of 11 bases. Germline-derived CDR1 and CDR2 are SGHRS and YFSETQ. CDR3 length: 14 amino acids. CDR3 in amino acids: CASSLEGRGEKLFF. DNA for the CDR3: TGCGCCAGCAGCTTGGAGGGCAGGGGCGAAAAACTGTTTTTT.

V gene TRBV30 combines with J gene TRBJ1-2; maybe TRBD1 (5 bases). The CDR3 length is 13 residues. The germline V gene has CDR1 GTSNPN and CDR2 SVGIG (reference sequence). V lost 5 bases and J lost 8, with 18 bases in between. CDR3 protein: CAWLSRGASGYTF. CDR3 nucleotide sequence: TGTGCCTGGTTATCGAGGGGCGCGTCCGGCTACACCTTC.

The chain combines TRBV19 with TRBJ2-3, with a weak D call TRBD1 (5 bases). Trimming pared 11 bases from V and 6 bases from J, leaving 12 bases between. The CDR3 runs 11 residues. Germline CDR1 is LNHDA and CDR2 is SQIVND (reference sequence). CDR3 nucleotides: TGTGCCGTAGGGGCGGCGGATACGCAGTATTTT. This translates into CAVGAADTQYF. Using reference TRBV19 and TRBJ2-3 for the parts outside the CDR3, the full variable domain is DGGITQSPKYLFRKEGQNVTLSCEQNLNHDAMYWYRQDPGQGLRLIYYSQIVNDFQKGDIAEGYSVSREKKESFPLTVTSAQKNPTAFYLCAVGAADTQYFGPGTRLTVL.

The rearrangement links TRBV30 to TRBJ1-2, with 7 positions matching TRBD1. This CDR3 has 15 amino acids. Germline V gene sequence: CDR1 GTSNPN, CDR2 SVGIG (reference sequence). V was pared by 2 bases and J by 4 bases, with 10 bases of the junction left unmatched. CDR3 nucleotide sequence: TGTGCCTGGAGTACTAGCACGGGACAGTCCTATGGCTACACCTTC. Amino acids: CAWSTSTGQSYGYTF.

The CDR3 reads CASSQDRVGGYEQYF. CDR3 DNA sequence: TGCGCCAGCAGCCAAGATAGGGTAGGGGGTTACGAGCAGTACTTC. J is TRBJ2-7 and V is TRBV4-3; D is perhaps TRBD1 (6 bases). The CDR3 has 15 residues. Trimming took 0 bases from V and 4 from J, leaving 13 bases between them. Germline V gives CDR1 LGHNA, CDR2 YSLEER.

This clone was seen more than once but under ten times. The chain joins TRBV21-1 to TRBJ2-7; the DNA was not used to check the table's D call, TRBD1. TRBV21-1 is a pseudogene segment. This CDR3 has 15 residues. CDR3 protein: CASSKEERGHYEQYF. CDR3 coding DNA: TGTGCCAGCAGCAAAGAGGAGAGGGGACACTACGAGCAGTACTTC.

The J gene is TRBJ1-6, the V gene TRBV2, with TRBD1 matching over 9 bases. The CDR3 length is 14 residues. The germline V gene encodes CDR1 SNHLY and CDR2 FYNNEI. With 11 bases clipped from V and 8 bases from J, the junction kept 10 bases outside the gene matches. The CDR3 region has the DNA TGTGCCGGCGACCCCGGGGACAGGGATTCACCCCTCCACTTT. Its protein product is CAGDPGDRDSPLHF.

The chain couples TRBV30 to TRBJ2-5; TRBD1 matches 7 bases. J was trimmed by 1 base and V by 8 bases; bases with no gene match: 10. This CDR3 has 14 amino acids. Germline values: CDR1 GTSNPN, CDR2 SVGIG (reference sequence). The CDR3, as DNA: TGTGCCCAACGGACAGGAGCTCTCCAAGAGACCCAGTACTTC. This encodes CAQRTGALQETQYF. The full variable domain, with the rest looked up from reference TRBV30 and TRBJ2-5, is SQTIHQWPATLVQPVGSPLSLECTVEGTSNPNLYWYRQAAGRGLQLLFYSVGIGQISSEVPQNLSASRPQDRQFILSSKKLLLSDSGFYLCAQRTGALQETQYFGPGTRLLVL.

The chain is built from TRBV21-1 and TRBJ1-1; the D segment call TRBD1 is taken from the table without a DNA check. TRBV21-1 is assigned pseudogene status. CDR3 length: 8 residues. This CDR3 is CADIVAFF. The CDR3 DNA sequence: TGTGCCGACATCGTCGCTTTCTTT.

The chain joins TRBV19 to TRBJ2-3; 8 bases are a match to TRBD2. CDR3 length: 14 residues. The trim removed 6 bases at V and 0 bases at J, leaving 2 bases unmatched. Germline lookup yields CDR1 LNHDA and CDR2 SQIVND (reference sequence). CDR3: CASRTSGSTDTQYF. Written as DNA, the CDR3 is TGTGCCAGTAGAACTAGCGGCAGCACAGATACGCAGTATTTT.

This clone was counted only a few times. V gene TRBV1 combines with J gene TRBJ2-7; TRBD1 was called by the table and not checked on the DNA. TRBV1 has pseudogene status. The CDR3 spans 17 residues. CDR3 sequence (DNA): TGCACCAGCAGCCACTACCCCCGGGACAACCGGATGTGGGAGCAGTACTTC. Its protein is CTSSHYPRDNRMWEQYF.

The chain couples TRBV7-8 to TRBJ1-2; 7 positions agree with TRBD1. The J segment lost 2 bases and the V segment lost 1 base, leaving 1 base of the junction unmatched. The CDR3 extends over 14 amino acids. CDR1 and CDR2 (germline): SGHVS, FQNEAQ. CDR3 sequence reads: CASSLGDSNYGYTF. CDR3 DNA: TGTGCCAGCAGCTTAGGGGACAGCAACTATGGCTACACCTTC.

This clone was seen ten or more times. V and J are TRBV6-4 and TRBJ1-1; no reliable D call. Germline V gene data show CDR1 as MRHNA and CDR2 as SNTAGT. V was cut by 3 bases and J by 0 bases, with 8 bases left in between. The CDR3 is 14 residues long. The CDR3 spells CASSEDGVNTEAFF. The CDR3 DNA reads TGTGCCAGCAGTGAGGACGGGGTGAACACTGAAGCTTTCTTT.

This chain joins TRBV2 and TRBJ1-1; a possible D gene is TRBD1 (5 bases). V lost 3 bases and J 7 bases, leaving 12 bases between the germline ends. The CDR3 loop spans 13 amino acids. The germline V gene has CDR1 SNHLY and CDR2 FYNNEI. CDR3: CASSDGAGLEAFF. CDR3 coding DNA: TGTGCCAGCAGTGATGGGGCGGGTCTTGAAGCTTTCTTT.

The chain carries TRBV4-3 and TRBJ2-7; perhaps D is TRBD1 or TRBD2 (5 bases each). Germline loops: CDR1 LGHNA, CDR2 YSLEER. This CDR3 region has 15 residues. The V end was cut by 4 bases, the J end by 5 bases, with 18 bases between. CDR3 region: CASSPVRGATNEQYF. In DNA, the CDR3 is TGCGCCAGCAGCCCCGTGCGAGGGGCTACGAACGAGCAGTACTTC.

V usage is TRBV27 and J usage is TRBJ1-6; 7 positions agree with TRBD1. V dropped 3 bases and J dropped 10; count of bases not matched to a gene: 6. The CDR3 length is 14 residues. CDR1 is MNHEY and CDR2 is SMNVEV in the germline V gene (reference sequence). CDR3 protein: CASSFKGGSSPLHF. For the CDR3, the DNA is TGTGCCAGCAGTTTCAAAGGGGGCTCATCACCCCTCCACTTT.

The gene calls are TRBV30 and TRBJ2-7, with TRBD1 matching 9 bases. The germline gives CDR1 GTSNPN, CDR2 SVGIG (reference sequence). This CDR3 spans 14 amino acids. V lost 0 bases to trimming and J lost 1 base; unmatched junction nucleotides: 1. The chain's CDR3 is CAWSVGTGSYEQYF. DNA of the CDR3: TGTGCCTGGAGTGTCGGGACAGGGTCCTACGAGCAGTACTTC.

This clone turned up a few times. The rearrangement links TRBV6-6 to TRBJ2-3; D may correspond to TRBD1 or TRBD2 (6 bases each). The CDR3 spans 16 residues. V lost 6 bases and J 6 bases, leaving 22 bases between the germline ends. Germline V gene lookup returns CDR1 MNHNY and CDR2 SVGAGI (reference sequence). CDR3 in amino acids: CASSRGKGVFSDTQYF. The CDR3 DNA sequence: TGTGCCAGCAGCCGCGGGAAGGGGGTATTTTCCGATACGCAGTATTTT.

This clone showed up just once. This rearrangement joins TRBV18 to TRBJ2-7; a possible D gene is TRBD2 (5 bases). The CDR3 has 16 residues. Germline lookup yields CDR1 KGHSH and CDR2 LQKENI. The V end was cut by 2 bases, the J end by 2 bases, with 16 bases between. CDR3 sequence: CASSPTDTRGTYEQYF. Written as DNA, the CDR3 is TGTGCCAGCTCACCAACCGACACCCGAGGGACCTACGAGCAGTACTTC.

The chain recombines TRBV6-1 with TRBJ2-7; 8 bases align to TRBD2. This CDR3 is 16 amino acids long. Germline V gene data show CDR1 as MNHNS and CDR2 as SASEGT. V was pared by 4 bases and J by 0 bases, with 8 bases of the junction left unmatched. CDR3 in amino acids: CASSGGRTGSSYEQYF. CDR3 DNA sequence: TGTGCCAGCAGTGGCGGGAGGACGGGGAGCTCCTACGAGCAGTACTTC.

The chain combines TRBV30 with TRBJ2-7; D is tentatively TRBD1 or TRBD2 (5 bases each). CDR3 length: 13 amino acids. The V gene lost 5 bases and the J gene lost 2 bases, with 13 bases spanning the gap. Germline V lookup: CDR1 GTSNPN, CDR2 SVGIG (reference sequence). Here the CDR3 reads CAWAPGPAYEQYF. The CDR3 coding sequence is TGTGCCTGGGCCCCGGGACCTGCCTACGAGCAGTACTTC.

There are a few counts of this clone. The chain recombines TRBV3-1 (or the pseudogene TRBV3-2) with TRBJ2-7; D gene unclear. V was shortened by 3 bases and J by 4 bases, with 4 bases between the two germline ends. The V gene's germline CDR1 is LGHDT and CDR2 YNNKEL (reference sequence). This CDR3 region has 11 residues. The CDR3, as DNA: TGTGCCAGCAGCCATGAATACGAGCAGTACTTC. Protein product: CASSHEYEQYF.